This T cell receptor (beta chain) emerged from a study of T cell responses to AZD1222 COVID-19 vaccine. Findings of the study overall: At study baseline, merely five or six AZD1222 recipients were seropositive.

This table comes from immunoSEQ multiplex PCR, and its TCRdb copy is limited to in-frame clones, with some not included. The data contain some 150,000 clones, approximately 91% of them seen just once; the ten biggest clones take up under 5.5%. A word on this clone: Its target is not known.

Trimming cost V 4 bases and J 0 bases; bases outside gene matches: 17. The length of the CDR3 is 19 residues. Germline CDR1 and CDR2: MNHNS and SASEGT. The source is an adult who received the MenACWY meningococcal vaccine as a control. The rearrangement uses TRBV6-1 and TRBJ1-1; 7 bases agree with TRBD1. Material: peripheral blood, obtained 28 days after the second dose of the MenACWY control vaccine. In DNA form, the CDR3 reads TGTGCCAGCAGTGGAACCCCGGGACAGATCATTCGGTTGAACACTGAAGCTTTCTTT. Translated: CASSGTPGQIIRLNTEAFF.